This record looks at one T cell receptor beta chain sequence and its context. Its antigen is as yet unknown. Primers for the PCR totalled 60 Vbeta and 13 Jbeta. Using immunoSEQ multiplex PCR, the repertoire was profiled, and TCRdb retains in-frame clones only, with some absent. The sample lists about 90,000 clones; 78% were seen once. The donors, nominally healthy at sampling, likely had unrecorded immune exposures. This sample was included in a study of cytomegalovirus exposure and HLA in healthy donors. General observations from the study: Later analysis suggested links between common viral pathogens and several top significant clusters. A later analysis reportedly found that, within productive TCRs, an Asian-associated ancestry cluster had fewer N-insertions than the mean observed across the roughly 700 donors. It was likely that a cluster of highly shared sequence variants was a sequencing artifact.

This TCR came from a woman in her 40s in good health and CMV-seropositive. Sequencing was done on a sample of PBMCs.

The CDR3 region is CASSPGNSQPFF. The CDR3 region has the DNA TGTGCCAGCAGCCCAGGGAACAGCCAGCCGTTTTTT. The genes are TRBV11-2 and TRBJ1-4, with D maybe TRBD1 (5 bases). Germline loops: CDR1 SGHAT, CDR2 FQNNGV. V was pared by 5 bases and J by 16 bases, with 17 bases between. This CDR3 comprises 12 residues.